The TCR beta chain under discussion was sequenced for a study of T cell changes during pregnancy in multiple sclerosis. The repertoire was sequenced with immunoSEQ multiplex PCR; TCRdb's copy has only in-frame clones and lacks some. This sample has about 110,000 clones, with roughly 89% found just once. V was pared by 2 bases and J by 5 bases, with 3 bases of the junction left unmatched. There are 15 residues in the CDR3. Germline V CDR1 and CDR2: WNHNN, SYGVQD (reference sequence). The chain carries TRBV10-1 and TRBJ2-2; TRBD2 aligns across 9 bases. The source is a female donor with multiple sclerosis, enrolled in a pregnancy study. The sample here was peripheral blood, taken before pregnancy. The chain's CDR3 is CASSEAGGRTGELFF. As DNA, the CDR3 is TGCGCCAGCAGTGAGGCGGGAGGGCGTACCGGGGAGCTGTTTTTT.